This T cell receptor (beta chain) originates from a study of cytomegalovirus exposure and HLA in healthy donors. Findings and caveats of the study: TCR beta chain V- and J-gene trimming was linked, in a later analysis, to a missense variant in DCLRE1C. The study found most TCR sequences rare, yet found some public TCRs in many donors.

Primers included in the PCR were 60 Vbeta and 13 Jbeta primers. Some clones are missing from TCRdb's copy, which holds only in-frame ones; the method was immunoSEQ multiplex PCR. The sample records fewer than 250,000 clones, around 83% being singletons. Remarks on this clone: What it recognizes is unknown.

CDR3 length: 14 amino acids. Trimming removed 3 bases from V and 2 bases from J; junction bases left unmatched: 1. In germline, CDR1 is MNHEY, CDR2 SMNVEV (reference sequence). This receptor was identified in a woman between 50 and 59 years old in good health and CMV-seropositive. The sequenced sample was PBMCs. The chain uses TRBV27 and TRBJ1-3; 7 nucleotides match TRBD1. This CDR3 is CASSFRGTGNTIYF. The CDR3 coding sequence is TGTGCCAGCAGTTTCAGGGGGACTGGAAACACCATATATTTT.